What follows is one T cell receptor beta chain and its context. This record comes from a study of T cell changes during pregnancy in multiple sclerosis. The V segment lost 4 bases and the J segment 0 bases; nucleotides outside the gene matches: 5. Germline CDR1 reads MGHRA; CDR2 reads YSYEKL. The CDR3 has 15 amino acids. Sequencing was performed with immunoSEQ multiplex PCR; in TCRdb, only in-frame clones are kept and a portion is missing. The sample shows approximately 84,000 clones, 94% of them seen only once. The rearrangement joins TRBV4-1 to TRBJ2-7, with 8 bases aligning to TRBD2. The sequence was collected from a female donor in good health, enrolled as a control in a pregnancy study. The sample consisted of peripheral blood, taken in the second trimester of pregnancy. The CDR3 reads CASSRVSGVSYEQYF. Here the CDR3 DNA reads TGCGCCAGCAGCCGGGTTAGCGGGGTCTCCTACGAGCAGTACTTC.